A single sample is the source of the 17 T cell receptor beta chains below, sequenced in a study of T cell repertoires in cytomegalovirus infection. TCRdb processed the reads anew with MiXCR; each CDR3 protein has one entry. The profile shows about 230,000 distinct CDR3 sequences, 20% to 25% of them singletons. The sample comprised CD8+ T cells from PBMCs. The receptors stem from a human donor in good health (CMV status not recorded). Some clones in this sample may be carry-over from other donors' samples.

The chain joins TRBV20-1 to TRBJ2-5, with 9 bases aligning to TRBD2. J was trimmed by 5 bases and V by 2 bases; bases with no gene match: 15. The CDR3 spans 17 residues. The V gene's germline CDR1 is DFQATT and CDR2 SNEGSKA (reference sequence). The CDR3 region is CSARLGSIAGARETQYF. As DNA, the CDR3 is TGCAGTGCTAGACTCGGGTCTATAGCGGGGGCCCGGGAGACCCAGTACTTC.

The chain carries TRBV28 and TRBJ2-7; D gene uncertain. This CDR3 region has 16 residues. From germline, CDR1 is MDHEN and CDR2 SYDVKM. V was trimmed by 3 bases and J by 1 base, leaving 16 bases between them. The CDR3, as DNA: TGTGCCAGCAGTTTGGTTGCTGGCAGGTCGTCCTACGAGCAGTACTTC. Translating it yields CASSLVAGRSSYEQYF.

This clonotype occurred a few times. The J gene is TRBJ1-4, the V gene TRBV7-8; no clear D. The V gene lost 1 base and the J gene lost 8 bases, with 17 bases spanning the gap. CDR3 length equals 16 residues. Germline-derived CDR1 and CDR2 are SGHVS and FQNEAQ. Here the CDR3 reads CASSLGAYWPEEKLFF. For the CDR3, the DNA is TGTGCCAGCAGCTTAGGAGCATACTGGCCGGAGGAAAAACTGTTTTTT.

The V call is TRBV2, the J call TRBJ2-7, with D uncertain. V was shortened by 3 bases and J by 3 bases, with 9 bases between the two germline ends. Germline V gene sequence: CDR1 SNHLY, CDR2 FYNNEI. The CDR3 extends over 13 amino acids. This CDR3 is CASSEYSHYEQYF. The CDR3 coding sequence is TGTGCCAGCAGTGAGTACAGCCACTACGAGCAGTACTTC.

This clonotype has more than one count but fewer than ten. V is TRBV20-1 and J is TRBJ2-3; 8 bases line up with TRBD1. This CDR3 spans 15 amino acids. The germline CDR1 and CDR2 sequences are DFQATT and SNEGSKA (reference sequence). Trimming at V came to 5 bases and at J to 0 bases, leaving 7 bases not matched to a gene. The CDR3 nucleotides are TGCAGTGCTCGACGGACAGGGACTAGCACAGATACGCAGTATTTT. Protein product: CSARRTGTSTDTQYF.

The chain is built from TRBV20-1 and TRBJ2-1; TRBD1 might be the D (7 bases). V dropped 6 bases and J dropped 2 bases, with 17 bases sitting between them. CDR3 length: 15 residues. From germline, CDR1 is DFQATT and CDR2 SNEGSKA (reference sequence). This chain's CDR3 is CSATTRDRPYNEQFF. The DNA for the CDR3 is TGCAGTGCCACGACTAGGGACAGACCCTACAATGAGCAGTTCTTC.

The chain has TRBV7-2 and TRBJ2-3; 11 bases agree with TRBD2. Trimming took 1 base from V and 0 from J; bases not matched to a gene: 9. Germline values: CDR1 SGHTA, CDR2 FQGNSA. CDR3 length: 19 amino acids. In DNA, the CDR3 is TGTGCCAGCAGCTTAGAGGGTCTAGCGGGGGGACCTAGCACAGATACGCAGTATTTT. Protein sequence: CASSLEGLAGGPSTDTQYF.

The CDR3: CASSPDRTAYNEQFF. CDR3 in DNA: TGCGCCAGCAGCCCGGACAGGACCGCTTACAATGAGCAGTTCTTC. This chain joins TRBV5-1 and TRBJ2-1; 7 positions match TRBD1. Germline assignment: CDR1 SGHRS and CDR2 YFSETQ. J gave up 4 bases and V 4 bases, and 8 bases lay outside the gene matches. The CDR3 runs to 15 residues. The full variable domain, its missing parts supplied by reference TRBV5-1 and TRBJ2-1, is KAGVTQTPRYLIKTRGQQVTLSCSPISGHRSVSWYQQTPGQGLQFLFEYFSETQRNKGNFPGRFSGRQFSNSRSEMNVSTLELGDSALYLCASSPDRTAYNEQFFGPGTRLTVL.

The J gene is TRBJ2-7, the V gene TRBV23-1; TRBD1 matches at 9 bases. TRBV23-1 is classed as an ORF, of uncertain function. CDR3 length equals 16 residues. The ends lost 0 bases at V and 2 bases at J; junction bases unmatched: 5. This CDR3 is CASSQSGQGWTYEQYF. The CDR3 DNA reads as TGCGCCAGCAGTCAATCAGGACAGGGGTGGACCTACGAGCAGTACTTC.

This clonotype has just a few counts. The chain carries TRBV10-3 and TRBJ2-7; D might be TRBD1 (5 bases). This CDR3 contains 12 residues. V was trimmed by 3 bases and J by 5 bases, leaving 8 bases between them. Looked up from germline, CDR1 is ENHRY and CDR2 is SYGVKD. The CDR3 is CAISEGDHEQYF. Here the CDR3 DNA reads TGTGCCATCAGTGAAGGGGATCACGAGCAGTACTTC.

A note on this clonotype: A read error is possible here, since a much larger clone lies one base away. The chain links TRBV7-3 to TRBJ2-7; D unresolved. CDR3 length equals 14 residues. Germline V gives CDR1 SGHTA, CDR2 FQGTGA. For the CDR3, the DNA is TGTGCCTGCAGCTTTGACGGTAGCTCCTACGAGCAGTACTTC. Encoded protein: CACSFDGSSYEQYF.

The chain's CDR3 is CASSRVLANYGYTF. DNA for the CDR3: TGTGCCAGCAGCCGGGTTTTGGCTAACTATGGCTACACCTTC. This rearrangement joins TRBV28 to TRBJ1-2; D gene unclear. Germline V lookup: CDR1 MDHEN, CDR2 SYDVKM. V was cut by 6 bases and J by 0 bases, with 11 bases left in between. There are 14 residues in the CDR3.

The CDR3 region has the DNA TGTGCCAGCAGCTTACGTGCGGGGGCTGGTGGCTACACCTTC. It encodes CASSLRAGAGGYTF. The chain couples TRBV7-8 to TRBJ1-2; possible D gene TRBD1, 6 bases. CDR1 and CDR2 from the germline V gene are SGHVS and FQNEAQ. V lost 2 bases to trimming and J lost 7 bases, with 14 bases between them. The CDR3 length is 14 residues.

This CDR3 reads CASSLTTNYGYTF. In nucleotides, the CDR3 is TGTGCCAGCAGTTTAACGACGAACTATGGCTACACCTTC. This rearrangement joins TRBV12-3 or TRBV12-4 to TRBJ1-2; D remains unclear. This CDR3 region has 13 residues. Trimming took off 2 bases at V and 2 bases at J, with 6 bases between the two ends.

Comment on this clonotype: A much larger clone sits a single nucleotide away, making a read error possible. The chain recombines TRBV7-8 with TRBJ1-1; D gene uncertain. Trimming shortened V by 1 base and J by 6 bases, and 9 bases separated the two germline ends. Germline V gene data show CDR1 as SGHVS and CDR2 as FQNEAQ. CDR3 length equals 13 residues. In DNA, the CDR3 is TGTGCCAGCAGCTTAGGCCCTGAGTCTGAAGCTTTCTTT. It translates to CASSLGPESEAFF. The full variable domain, in which reference TRBV7-8 and TRBJ1-1 provide the parts outside the CDR3, is GAGVSQSPRYKVAKRGQDVALRCDPISGHVSLFWYQQALGQGPEFLTYFQNEAQLDKSGLPSDRFFAERPEGSVSTLKIQRTQQEDSAVYLCASSLGPESEAFFGQGTRLTVV.

V gene TRBV20-1 combines with J gene TRBJ2-3; 14 bases are a match to TRBD2. The V gene end was trimmed by 3 bases and the J gene end by 4 bases; junction bases not matched to a gene: 9. This CDR3 spans 17 amino acids. Germline V gene lookup returns CDR1 DFQATT and CDR2 SNEGSKA (reference sequence). CDR3 sequence: CSARPRLAGGLADTQYF. The CDR3 DNA is TGCAGTGCTAGGCCCCGACTAGCGGGGGGGCTGGCAGATACGCAGTATTTT.

This clonotype has a count of ten or more. The chain employs TRBV7-9 and TRBJ2-4, with D tentatively TRBD1 or TRBD2 (5 bases each). The CDR3 consists of 14 residues. Trimming pared 6 bases from V and 5 bases from J, leaving 14 bases between. Germline CDR1 SEHNR, CDR2 FQNEAQ (reference sequence). CDR3 DNA sequence: TGTGCCAGCAGTTCGGACACGGAGGAAAACATTCAGTACTTC. It translates to CASSSDTEENIQYF.